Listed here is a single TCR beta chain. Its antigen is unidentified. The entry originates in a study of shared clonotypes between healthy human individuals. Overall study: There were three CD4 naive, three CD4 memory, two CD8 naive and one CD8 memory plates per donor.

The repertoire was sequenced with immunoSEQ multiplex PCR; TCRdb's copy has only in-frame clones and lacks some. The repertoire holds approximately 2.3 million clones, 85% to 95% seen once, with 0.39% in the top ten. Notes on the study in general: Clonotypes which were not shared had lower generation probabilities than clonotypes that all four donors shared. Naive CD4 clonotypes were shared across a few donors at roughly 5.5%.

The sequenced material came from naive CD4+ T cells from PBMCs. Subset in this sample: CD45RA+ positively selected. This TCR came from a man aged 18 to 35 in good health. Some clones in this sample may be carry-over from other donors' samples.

The CDR3 loop reads CASSQDRVRIQQYF. In DNA form, the CDR3 reads TGTGCCAGCAGTCAGGACAGGGTTCGCATCCAGCAGTACTTC. The rearrangement uses TRBV6-5 and TRBJ2-7; 8 nucleotides line up with TRBD1. CDR3 size: 14 residues. Germline V gives CDR1 MNHEY, CDR2 SVGAGI. Germline trimming cut 5 bases from V and 8 bases from J; bases unmatched to any gene: 11.